The entry below describes one T cell receptor beta chain. Only in-frame clones appear in the TCRdb table, and some are missing; sequencing was by immunoSEQ multiplex PCR. Among 40,000 to 45,000 clones listed, 55% to 75% were seen once. This sample is drawn from a study of blood T cell repertoires in COVID-19. About the study: The analysed material was cDNA or gDNA that came from T cells, B-cell-depleted T cells, or PBMCs.

This CDR3 comprises 14 residues. Germline CDR1 reads SEHNR; CDR2 reads FQNEAQ (reference sequence). The V and J ends lost 1 base and 1 base respectively, with 7 bases between them. Sequencing was done on a sample of peripheral blood. The clonotype comes from a man older than 75 with acute or convalescent COVID-19. The chain is built from TRBV7-9 and TRBJ2-5; no clear D gene. This CDR3 reads CASSLGSVQETQYF. The CDR3 nucleotides read TGTGCCAGCAGCTTAGGATCGGTCCAAGAGACCCAGTACTTC. Using reference TRBV7-9 and TRBJ2-5 for the parts outside the CDR3, the full variable domain is DTGVSQNPRHKITKRGQNVTFRCDPISEHNRLYWYRQTLGQGPEFLTYFQNEAQLEKSRLLSDRFSAERPKGSFSTLEIQRTEQGDSAMYLCASSLGSVQETQYFGPGTRLLVL.